This T cell receptor beta chain was captured in a study of naive and memory T cell subsets. An equimolar mix of two oligonucleotides served as the beta constant-region primer for TRBC1 and TRBC2. Four rounds of PCR amplified the ligated cDNA using nested alpha and beta constant-region primers plus SP2. TCRdb redid the calling of the UMI-ligation and nested PCR reads with MiXCR, one entry per CDR3 protein. The sample consists of some 83,000 distinct CDR3 sequences, around 9% of them appearing once. Per the germline V gene, CDR1 is MGHRA and CDR2 is YSYEKL. This CDR3 has 15 amino acids. Trimming stripped 1 base from V and 0 bases from J, with 7 bases between. There are many counts of this clonotype.

The chain couples TRBV4-1 to TRBJ2-1, with D possibly TRBD2 on 6 matching bases. Sample: naive CD8+ T cells from blood. This TCR came from a human donor in good health. For the CDR3, the DNA is TGCGCCAGCAGCCAAGCCGGGAGCTCCTACAATGAGCAGTTCTTC. This codes for CASSQAGSSYNEQFF.